This TCR beta chain originates from a study of cytomegalovirus exposure and HLA in healthy donors. 13 Jbeta primers and 60 Vbeta primers were used for the PCR. Clones were read by immunoSEQ multiplex PCR, and TCRdb kept only the in-frame ones, dropping some. The sample has approximately 150,000 clones, approximately 80% seen once; the top ten hold 1.5%. CDR3 length: 14 residues. The ends were cut back, 4 bases at V and 7 bases at J, with 17 bases in the middle. Germline V lookup: CDR1 MNHNS, CDR2 SASEGT. Study results and limitations: One later analysis reportedly identified an Asian-associated ancestry cluster that showed fewer N-insertions than the roughly 600-donor mean. In vitro experiments confirmed that a few CMV-associated chains were specific for CMV antigens. The classifier, whose performance was assessed in both the original and validation cohorts, reportedly diagnosed cytomegalovirus status with high specificity and sensitivity.

This clone is a singleton in its sample. As yet, its antigen is unknown. The genes are TRBV6-1 and TRBJ2-7; no clear D. This receptor was taken from a woman under 30 in good health and CMV-seronegative. Source material: PBMCs. The CDR3 reads CASSAPLRGREQYF. DNA for the CDR3: TGTGCCAGCAGTGCGCCCCTGAGAGGCCGGGAGCAGTACTTC.